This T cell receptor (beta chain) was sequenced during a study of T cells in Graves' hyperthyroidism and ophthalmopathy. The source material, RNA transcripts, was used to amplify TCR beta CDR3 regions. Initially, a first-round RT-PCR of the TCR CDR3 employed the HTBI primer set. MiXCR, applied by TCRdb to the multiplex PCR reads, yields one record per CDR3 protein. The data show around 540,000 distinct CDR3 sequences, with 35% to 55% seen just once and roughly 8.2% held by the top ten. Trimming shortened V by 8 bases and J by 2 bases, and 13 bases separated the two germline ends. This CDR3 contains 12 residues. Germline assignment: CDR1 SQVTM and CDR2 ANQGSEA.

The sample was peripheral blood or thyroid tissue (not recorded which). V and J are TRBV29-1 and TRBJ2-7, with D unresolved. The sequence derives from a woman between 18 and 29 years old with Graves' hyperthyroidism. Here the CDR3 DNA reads TGCAGCTTAGGTGACGGAGCCTACGAGCAGTACTTC. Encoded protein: CSLGDGAYEQYF.